The T cell receptor (beta chain) described here comes from a study of cytomegalovirus exposure and HLA in healthy donors. General study points: Most of the CMV-associated TCR beta chains (in a later analysis) appeared to be HLA-restricted. Later work associated fewer than 20,000 TCR beta sequences with HLA alleles at 0.05 false discovery rate.

Primers included in the PCR were 60 Vbeta and 13 Jbeta primers. Using immunoSEQ multiplex PCR, the repertoire was profiled, and TCRdb retains in-frame clones only, with some absent. This sample has approximately 160,000 clones, with 80% found just once. Trimming cost V 2 bases and J 2 bases, with 18 bases left between them. CDR3 length: 17 amino acids. Concerning this clone: Its specificity is unknown.

The TCR was taken from a woman aged 45-60 years in good health and CMV-seropositive. Sequences were obtained from PBMCs. The chain couples TRBV23-1 to TRBJ1-2; tentatively, D is TRBD1 (6 bases). TRBV23-1 is sorted into the ORF group, with uncertain function. The CDR3 reads CASSQTRQVIRNYGYTF. The CDR3, as DNA: TGCGCCAGCAGTCAAACGAGACAGGTTATTCGAAACTATGGCTACACCTTC.